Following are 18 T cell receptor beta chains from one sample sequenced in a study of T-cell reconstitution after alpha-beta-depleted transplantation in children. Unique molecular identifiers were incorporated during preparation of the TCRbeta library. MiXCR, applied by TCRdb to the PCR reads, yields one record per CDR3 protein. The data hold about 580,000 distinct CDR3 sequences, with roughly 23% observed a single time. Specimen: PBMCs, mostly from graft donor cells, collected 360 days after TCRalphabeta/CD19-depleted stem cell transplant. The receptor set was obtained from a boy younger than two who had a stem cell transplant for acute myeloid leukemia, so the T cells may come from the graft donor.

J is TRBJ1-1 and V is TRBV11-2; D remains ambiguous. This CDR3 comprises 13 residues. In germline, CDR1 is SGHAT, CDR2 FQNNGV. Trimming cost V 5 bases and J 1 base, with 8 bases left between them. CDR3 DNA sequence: TGTGCCAGCAGCCCAGTAACGAACACTGAAGCTTTCTTT. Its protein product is CASSPVTNTEAFF.

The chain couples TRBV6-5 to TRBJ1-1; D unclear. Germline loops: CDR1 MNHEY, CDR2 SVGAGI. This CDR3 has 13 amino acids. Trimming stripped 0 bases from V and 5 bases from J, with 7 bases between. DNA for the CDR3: TGTGCCAGCAGTTACTCGTCCTTAACTGAAGCTTTCTTT. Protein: CASSYSSLTEAFF.

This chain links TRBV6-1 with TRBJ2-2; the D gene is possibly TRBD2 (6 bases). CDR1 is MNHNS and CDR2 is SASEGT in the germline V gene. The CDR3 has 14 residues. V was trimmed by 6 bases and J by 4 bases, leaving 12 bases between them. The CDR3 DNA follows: TGTGCCAGCAGACCTGGGGGGAGCACCGGGGAGCTGTTTTTT. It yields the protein CASRPGGSTGELFF.

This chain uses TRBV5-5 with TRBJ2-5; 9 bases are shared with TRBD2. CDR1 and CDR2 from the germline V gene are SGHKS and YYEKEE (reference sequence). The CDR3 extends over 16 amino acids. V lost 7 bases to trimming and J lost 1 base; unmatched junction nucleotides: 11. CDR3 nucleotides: TGTGCCAGCTATCCCTTGGCGGGGGGGCCCCAAGAGACCCAGTACTTC. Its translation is CASYPLAGGPQETQYF.

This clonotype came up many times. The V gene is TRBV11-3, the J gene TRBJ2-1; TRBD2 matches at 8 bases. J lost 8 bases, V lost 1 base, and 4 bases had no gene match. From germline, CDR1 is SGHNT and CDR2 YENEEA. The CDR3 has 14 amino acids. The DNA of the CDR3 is TGTGCCAGCAGCTTAGCGGGGGGGCCCTATGAGCAGTTCTTC. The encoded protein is CASSLAGGPYEQFF. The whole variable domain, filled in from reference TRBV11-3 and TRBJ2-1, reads EAGVVQSPRYKIIEKKQPVAFWCNPISGHNTLYWYLQNLGQGPELLIRYENEEAVDDSQLPKDRFSAERLKGVDSTLKIQPAELGDSAVYLCASSLAGGPYEQFFGPGTRLTVL.

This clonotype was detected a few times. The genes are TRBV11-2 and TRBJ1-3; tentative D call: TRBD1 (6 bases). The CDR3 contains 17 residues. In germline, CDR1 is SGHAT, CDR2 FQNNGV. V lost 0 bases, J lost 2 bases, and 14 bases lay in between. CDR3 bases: TGTGCCAGCAGCTTAGAGGGGACATACTTTCCTGGAAACACCATATATTTT. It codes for CASSLEGTYFPGNTIYF.

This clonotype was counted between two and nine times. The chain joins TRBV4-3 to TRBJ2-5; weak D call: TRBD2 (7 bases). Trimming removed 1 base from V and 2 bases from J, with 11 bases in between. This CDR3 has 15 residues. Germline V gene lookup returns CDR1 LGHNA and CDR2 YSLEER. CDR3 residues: CASSQGRGPQETQYF. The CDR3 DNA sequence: TGCGCCAGCAGCCAAGGGCGGGGGCCTCAAGAGACCCAGTACTTC.

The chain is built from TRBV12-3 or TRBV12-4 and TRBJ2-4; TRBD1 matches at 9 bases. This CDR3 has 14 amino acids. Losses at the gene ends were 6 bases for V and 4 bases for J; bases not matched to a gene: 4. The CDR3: CASSSGTGKNIQYF. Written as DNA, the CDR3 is TGTGCCAGCAGCTCCGGGACAGGGAAAAACATTCAGTACTTC.

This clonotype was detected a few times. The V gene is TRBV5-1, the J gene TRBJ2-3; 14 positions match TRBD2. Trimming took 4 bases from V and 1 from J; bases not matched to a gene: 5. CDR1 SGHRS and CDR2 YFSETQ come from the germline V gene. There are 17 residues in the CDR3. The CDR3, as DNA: TGCGCCAGCAGCGCGACTAGCGGGGGGGACGGCACAGATACGCAGTATTTT. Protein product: CASSATSGGDGTDTQYF.

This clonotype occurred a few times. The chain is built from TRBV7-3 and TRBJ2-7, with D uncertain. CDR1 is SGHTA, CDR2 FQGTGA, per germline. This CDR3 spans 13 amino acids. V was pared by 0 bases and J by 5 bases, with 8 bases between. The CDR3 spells CASSLTTHHEQYF. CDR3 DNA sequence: TGTGCCAGCAGCTTAACGACGCATCACGAGCAGTACTTC.

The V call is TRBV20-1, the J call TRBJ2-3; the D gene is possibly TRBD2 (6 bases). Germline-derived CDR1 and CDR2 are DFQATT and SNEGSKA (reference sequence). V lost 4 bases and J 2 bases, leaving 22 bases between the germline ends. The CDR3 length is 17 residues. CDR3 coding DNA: TGCAGTGCTAAAGGGAACGGGGGACTTTCATCCACAGATACGCAGTATTTT. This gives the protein CSAKGNGGLSSTDTQYF.

The DNA of the CDR3 is TGTGCCAGCAATCCGACAGGGCGGGGTGTCGAGCAGTACTTC. Protein sequence: CASNPTGRGVEQYF. The chain uses TRBV12-3 or TRBV12-4 and TRBJ2-7; D is possibly TRBD1 (7 bases). This CDR3 has 14 amino acids. Trimming took 7 bases from V and 6 from J, leaving 19 bases between them.

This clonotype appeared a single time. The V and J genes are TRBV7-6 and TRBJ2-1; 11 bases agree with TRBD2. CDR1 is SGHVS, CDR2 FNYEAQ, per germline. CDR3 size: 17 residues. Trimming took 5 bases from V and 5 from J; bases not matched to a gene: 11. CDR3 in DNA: TGTGCCAGCAGCCCCCAAACACTAGCGGGGGAGGACAATGAGCAGTTCTTC. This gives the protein CASSPQTLAGEDNEQFF.

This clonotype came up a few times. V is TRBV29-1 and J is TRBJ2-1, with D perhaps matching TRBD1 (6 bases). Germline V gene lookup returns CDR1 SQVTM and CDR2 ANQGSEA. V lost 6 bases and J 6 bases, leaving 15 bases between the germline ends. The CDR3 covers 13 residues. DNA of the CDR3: TGCAGCGTCGAAAGACAGGAGTCCAATGAGCAGTTCTTC. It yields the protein CSVERQESNEQFF.

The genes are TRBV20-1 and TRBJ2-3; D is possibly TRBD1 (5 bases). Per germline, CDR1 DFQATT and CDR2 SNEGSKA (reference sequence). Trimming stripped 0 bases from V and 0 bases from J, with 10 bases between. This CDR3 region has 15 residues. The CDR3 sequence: CSARETVTSTDTQYF. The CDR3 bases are TGCAGTGCTAGAGAGACAGTTACTAGCACAGATACGCAGTATTTT.

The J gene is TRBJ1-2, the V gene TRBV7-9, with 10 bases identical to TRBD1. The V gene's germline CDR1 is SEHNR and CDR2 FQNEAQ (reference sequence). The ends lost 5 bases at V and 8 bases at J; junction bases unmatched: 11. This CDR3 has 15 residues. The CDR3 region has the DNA TGTGCCAGCAGCCCGGCCCGGGGACAGGGGTTAGGCTACACCTTC. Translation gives CASSPARGQGLGYTF.

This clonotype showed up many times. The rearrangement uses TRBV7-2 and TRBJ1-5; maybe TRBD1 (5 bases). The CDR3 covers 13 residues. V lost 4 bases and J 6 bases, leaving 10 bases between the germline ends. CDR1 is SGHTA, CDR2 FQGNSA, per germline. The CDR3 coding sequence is TGTGCCAGCAGCTCCCGACAGCTTCAGCCCCAGCATTTT. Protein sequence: CASSSRQLQPQHF. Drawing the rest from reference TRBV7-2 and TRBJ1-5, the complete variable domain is GAGVSQSPSNKVTEKGKDVELRCDPISGHTALYWYRQSLGQGLEFLIYFQGNSAPDKSGLPSDRFSAERTGGSVSTLTIQRTQQEDSAVYLCASSSRQLQPQHFGDGTRLSIL.

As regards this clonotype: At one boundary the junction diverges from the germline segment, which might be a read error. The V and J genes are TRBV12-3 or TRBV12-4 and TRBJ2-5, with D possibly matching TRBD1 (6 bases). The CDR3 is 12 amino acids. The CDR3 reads CASSAPGHQKHF. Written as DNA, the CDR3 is TGTGCCAGCAGTGCCCCGGGACACCAAAAGCACTTC.